Listed here are 23 T cell receptor beta chains from one sample, sequenced in a study of blood T cell repertoires in COVID-19. The data were produced by immunoSEQ multiplex PCR, yet TCRdb's version contains in-frame clones alone and is incomplete. In the table there are more than 200,000 clones, around 80% of which are singletons. The specimen sequenced was peripheral blood. These receptors originate from a man aged 35 to 55 with active or convalescent COVID-19.

V is TRBV5-1 and J is TRBJ2-3, with D tentatively TRBD2 (5 bases). CDR3 length: 13 residues. V lost 0 bases to trimming and J lost 4 bases, with 6 bases between them. Germline values: CDR1 SGHRS, CDR2 YFSETQ. The chain's CDR3 is CASSLGGSDTQYF. Here the CDR3 DNA reads TGCGCCAGCAGCTTGGGAGGGTCAGATACGCAGTATTTT.

This chain joins TRBV18 and TRBJ2-1; 9 bases map to TRBD2. CDR1 is KGHSH and CDR2 is LQKENI in the germline V gene. Trimming at V came to 2 bases and at J to 0 bases, leaving 5 bases not matched to a gene. CDR3 length: 17 residues. CDR3 region: CASSPGGSGGSYNEQFF. The DNA for the CDR3 is TGTGCCAGCTCACCAGGGGGTAGCGGGGGCTCCTACAATGAGCAGTTCTTC.

This chain joins TRBV5-1 and TRBJ1-1; possibly TRBD1 for D (5 bases). Germline loops: CDR1 SGHRS, CDR2 YFSETQ. V lost 1 base to trimming and J lost 2 bases, with 9 bases between them. The CDR3 loop spans 14 amino acids. The CDR3 DNA reads as TGCGCCAGCAGCTTGCAAGGGGCCAACACTGAAGCTTTCTTT. This translates into CASSLQGANTEAFF.

The chain recombines TRBV15 with TRBJ2-5, with 8 bases lining up with TRBD1. Unmatched junction bases numbered 9, after V lost 2 bases and J lost 4 bases. Germline values: CDR1 LNHNV, CDR2 YYDKDF (reference sequence). The CDR3 contains 16 residues. The chain's CDR3 is CATSRLYDRGRETQYF. CDR3 in DNA: TGTGCCACCAGCAGACTCTACGACAGGGGCCGAGAGACCCAGTACTTC.

V gene TRBV4-1 combines with J gene TRBJ1-5; D is ambiguous. V lost 1 base and J lost 1, with 8 bases in between. The CDR3 sequence is 15 residues long. CDR1 and CDR2 from the germline V gene are MGHRA and YSYEKL. The CDR3 nucleotides read TGCGCCAGCAGCCAAGGACGGGTAAGCAATCAGCCCCAGCATTTT. This codes for CASSQGRVSNQPQHF.

V gene TRBV10-3 combines with J gene TRBJ2-3; D not resolved. The CDR3 runs 18 residues. The germline V gene has CDR1 ENHRY and CDR2 SYGVKD. Trimming shortened V by 2 bases and J by 1 base, and 19 bases separated the two germline ends. The CDR3 DNA reads TGTGCCATCAGTGAGCCCACTTCTGCAGGTGACGGCACAGATACGCAGTATTTT. It is translated as CAISEPTSAGDGTDTQYF.

CDR3 sequence reads: CASSPGTGNTDTQYF. CDR3 DNA sequence: TGTGCCAGCTCACCTGGGACAGGAAACACAGATACGCAGTATTTT. The chain employs TRBV18 and TRBJ2-3; 8 positions match TRBD1. This CDR3 has 15 residues. The V gene's germline CDR1 is KGHSH and CDR2 LQKENI. V gave up 3 bases and J gave up 2 bases; unmatched junction bases: 4. Complete variable domain (other parts from reference TRBV18 and TRBJ2-3): NAGVMQNPRHLVRRRGQEARLRCSPMKGHSHVYWYRQLPEEGLKFMVYLQKENIIDESGMPKERFSAEFPKEGPSILRIQQVVRGDSAAYFCASSPGTGNTDTQYFGPGTRLTVL.

The V call is TRBV19, the J call TRBJ2-1; maybe TRBD1 (5 bases). CDR3 length equals 13 residues. CDR1 and CDR2 (germline): LNHDA, SQIVND (reference sequence). Between the trimmed V and J ends, which lost 8 bases and 4 bases, there was a span of 12 bases. In DNA, the CDR3 is TGTGCCAGTTCAGGACATACTTACAATGAGCAGTTCTTC. The encoded protein is CASSGHTYNEQFF.

This chain joins TRBV18 and TRBJ2-7, with 10 positions matching TRBD1. After removal of 4 bases from V and 5 bases from J, the junction contained 5 bases not matched to a gene. This CDR3 has 14 residues. The germline CDR1 and CDR2 sequences are KGHSH and LQKENI. The CDR3, as DNA: TGTGCCAGCTCACGATTAGGACAGGGGGACGAGCAGTACTTC. Its protein product is CASSRLGQGDEQYF.

V is TRBV2 and J is TRBJ2-3; TRBD1 agrees at 7 bases. Germline loops: CDR1 SNHLY, CDR2 FYNNEI. V lost 7 bases to trimming and J lost 2 bases; unmatched junction nucleotides: 9. The CDR3 is 15 amino acids. In DNA form, the CDR3 reads TGTGCCAGCAACTTTTTGAAGGGGGCCACAGATACGCAGTATTTT. Translation: CASNFLKGATDTQYF.

The rearrangement uses TRBV25-1 and TRBJ1-2, with unresolved D. This CDR3 is 15 amino acids long. Trimming cost V 8 bases and J 4 bases, with 20 bases left between them. Germline lookup yields CDR1 MGHDK and CDR2 SYGVNS. The CDR3 DNA is TGTGCCAGCTCACCGCGAGGAGATGGACTCTATGGCTACACCTTC. It is translated as CASSPRGDGLYGYTF.

V is TRBV30 and J is TRBJ2-3; D is undetermined. The V end was cut by 2 bases, the J end by 0 bases, with 9 bases between. The CDR3 length is 14 residues. Germline V lookup: CDR1 GTSNPN, CDR2 SVGIG (reference sequence). The CDR3 reads CAWSTQESTDTQYF. CDR3 nucleotides: TGTGCCTGGAGTACCCAGGAAAGCACAGATACGCAGTATTTT.

This clone was recorded once. This chain links TRBV30 with TRBJ2-3, with 12 bases lining up with TRBD2. Trimming removed 0 bases from V and 3 bases from J; junction bases left unmatched: 7. This CDR3 is built from 17 residues. Germline values: CDR1 GTSNPN, CDR2 SVGIG (reference sequence). CDR3 in amino acids: CAWSVASGRAGTDTQYF. The CDR3 coding sequence is TGTGCCTGGAGTGTGGCTAGCGGGAGGGCCGGTACAGATACGCAGTATTTT.

This rearrangement joins TRBV9 to TRBJ1-3; weak D call: TRBD1 (5 bases). Germline V gene sequence: CDR1 SGDLS, CDR2 YYNGEE. The germline V and J ends were trimmed by 1 base and 3 bases, with 17 bases remaining between them. The CDR3 is made up of 17 amino acids. The chain's CDR3 is CASSVQGLRAFGNTIYF. CDR3 nucleotide sequence: TGTGCCAGCAGCGTACAGGGTCTCAGGGCGTTTGGAAACACCATATATTTT. Filled out from reference TRBV9 and TRBJ1-3, the complete variable domain reads DSGVTQTPKHLITATGQRVTLRCSPRSGDLSVYWYQQSLDQGLQFLIQYYNGEERAKGNILERFSAQQFPDLHSELNLSSLELGDSALYFCASSVQGLRAFGNTIYFGEGSWLTVV.

Written as DNA, the CDR3 is TGTGCCAGCAGCCTCGCCACTAGCGGGGGCTGGGAGACCCAGTACTTC. Its translation is CASSLATSGGWETQYF. The rearrangement links TRBV5-4 to TRBJ2-5; 11 nucleotides agree with TRBD2. Unmatched junction bases numbered 10, after V lost 4 bases and J lost 5 bases. The CDR3 length is 16 residues. CDR1 SGHNT and CDR2 YYREEE come from the germline V gene (reference sequence).

The J gene is TRBJ2-5, the V gene TRBV24-1; 11 bases fit TRBD2. Germline values: CDR1 KGHDR, CDR2 SFDVKD. V trimming: 4 bases; J trimming: 1 base; junction bases outside the gene matches: 4. This CDR3 has 16 amino acids. CDR3 residues: CATSDPGLAVQETQYF. The CDR3 DNA reads as TGTGCCACCAGTGACCCGGGACTAGCGGTCCAAGAGACCCAGTACTTC.

The chain links TRBV4-1 to TRBJ1-2; D remains unclear. The germline V and J ends were trimmed by 0 bases and 2 bases, with 7 bases remaining between them. The CDR3 extends over 14 amino acids. Germline V gene sequence: CDR1 MGHRA, CDR2 YSYEKL. The CDR3 coding sequence is TGCGCCAGCAGCCAAGATTTCCTAAACTATGGCTACACCTTC. Amino acid sequence: CASSQDFLNYGYTF.

The chain combines TRBV27 with TRBJ1-6, with D tentatively TRBD1 (5 bases). The CDR3 consists of 16 residues. Deletions cut 4 bases from V and 0 bases from J, with 10 bases between. Per the germline V gene, CDR1 is MNHEY and CDR2 is SMNVEV (reference sequence). The CDR3 loop is CASSSQGSSYNSPLHF. The CDR3 coding sequence is TGTGCCAGCAGTTCGCAGGGTAGCTCCTATAATTCACCCCTCCACTTT.

The chain employs TRBV5-1 and TRBJ2-3; weak D call: TRBD1 (5 bases). This CDR3 has 15 residues. Trimming took 2 bases from V and 1 from J, leaving 11 bases between them. CDR1 is SGHRS, CDR2 YFSETQ, per germline. The CDR3 DNA follows: TGCGCCAGCAGCTTCAAATCAGGGCGCACAGATACGCAGTATTTT. Protein product: CASSFKSGRTDTQYF.

This clone has a single count. This chain uses TRBV4-3 with TRBJ1-1; a weak D match, TRBD1 (6 bases). CDR1 and CDR2 (germline): LGHNA, YSLEER. Trimming cost V 1 base and J 3 bases, with 12 bases left between them. The CDR3 is made up of 15 amino acids. The CDR3: CASSQVWTDYTEAFF. CDR3 DNA sequence: TGCGCCAGCAGCCAAGTCTGGACAGATTACACTGAAGCTTTCTTT.

The chain couples TRBV6-6 to TRBJ1-5, with D hard to call. The germline V and J ends were trimmed by 2 bases and 3 bases, with 5 bases remaining between them. Germline V gene sequence: CDR1 MNHNY, CDR2 SVGAGI (reference sequence). This CDR3 has 13 amino acids. The CDR3 region has the DNA TGTGCCAGCAGTTACCGGGACAATCAGCCCCAGCATTTT. It codes for CASSYRDNQPQHF.

CDR3 residues: CASSQDFDRRYEQFF. CDR3 DNA: TGTGCCAGCAGCCAAGACTTCGACAGGAGGTATGAGCAGTTCTTC. The rearrangement links TRBV4-2 to TRBJ2-1, with D perhaps matching TRBD1 (6 bases). V gave up 0 bases and J gave up 8 bases, with 14 bases separating them. This CDR3 comprises 15 residues. The germline V gene encodes CDR1 LGHNA and CDR2 YNFKEQ.

The CDR3 DNA follows: TGTGCCAGCAGCCAAGAGCGTTGGGTAGCGGCGGGGGGTTATGAGCAGTTCTTC. Encoded protein: CASSQERWVAAGGYEQFF. The chain recombines TRBV14 with TRBJ2-1; 8 positions match TRBD2. The germline V gene encodes CDR1 SGHDN and CDR2 FVKESK. Trimming cost V 0 bases and J 8 bases; bases outside gene matches: 15. This CDR3 is built from 18 residues.